The 10 T cell receptor beta chains presented below share a single source sample, sequenced in a study of blood T cell repertoires in COVID-19 (dated by TCRdb to the early 2020s). Preparation of the library involved the immunoSEQ multiplex PCR assay. In TCRdb, the immuneACCESS table is reduced to in-frame sequences with V and J assigned. These tables do not hold every clone; where another copy was compared, an unresolved V gene accounts for under half, and the others remain unexplained. The sample contains 210,000 or so clones, roughly 80% of them found a single time. The ten biggest clones cover less than 20% of the sample. Material for sequencing was peripheral blood. These receptors all stem from a woman of 80 years or more with active or convalescent COVID-19.

The chain carries TRBV27 and TRBJ1-1; TRBD1 agrees at 12 bases. After removal of 4 bases from V and 5 bases from J, the junction contained 5 bases not matched to a gene. This CDR3 spans 15 amino acids. The germline gives CDR1 MNHEY, CDR2 SMNVEV (reference sequence). The CDR3 here is CASSWDRGPSTEAFF. The CDR3 nucleotides read TGTGCCAGCAGTTGGGACAGGGGGCCGTCTACTGAAGCTTTCTTT.

The chain is built from TRBV27 and TRBJ2-1; weak D call: TRBD2 (6 bases). The V end lost 7 bases, the J end lost 0 bases, and 16 bases lay between the germline ends. This CDR3 is built from 16 residues. CDR1 and CDR2 from the germline V gene are MNHEY and SMNVEV (reference sequence). The CDR3 spells CASNKGPGGSYNEQFF. CDR3 nucleotide sequence: TGTGCCAGCAATAAGGGCCCCGGGGGCTCCTACAATGAGCAGTTCTTC.

CDR3 nucleotides: TGTGCCAGCGCGAGGGAAAAACGGACTAGCGGGGCGACTGAGCAGTTCTTC. Its translation: CASAREKRTSGATEQFF. The chain couples TRBV2 to TRBJ2-1; 12 bases line up with TRBD2. The CDR3 extends over 17 amino acids. The germline gives CDR1 SNHLY, CDR2 FYNNEI. The ends lost 8 bases at V and 9 bases at J; junction bases unmatched: 17.

A single count supports this clone. This chain joins TRBV9 and TRBJ2-3; 10 bases are shared with TRBD2. J was trimmed by 3 bases and V by 0 bases; bases with no gene match: 1. Per germline, CDR1 SGDLS and CDR2 YYNGEE. This CDR3 contains 15 residues. CDR3: CASSVDSGGTDTQYF. CDR3 sequence (DNA): TGTGCCAGCAGCGTAGATAGCGGGGGGACAGATACGCAGTATTTT.

The rearrangement uses TRBV7-2 and TRBJ2-2; D not certain. Germline V gene sequence: CDR1 SGHTA, CDR2 FQGNSA. Trimming took 6 bases from V and 4 from J, leaving 9 bases between them. The CDR3 length is 13 residues. The CDR3 DNA reads as TGTGCCAGCAGTCAGCAGCGCACCGGGGAGCTGTTTTTT. Translating gives CASSQQRTGELFF.

The chain recombines TRBV5-4 with TRBJ2-7, with 8 bases fitting TRBD2. The CDR3 runs to 15 residues. With 6 bases clipped from V and 6 bases from J, the junction kept 14 bases outside the gene matches. CDR1 is SGHNT, CDR2 YYREEE, per germline (reference sequence). The CDR3 nucleotides read TGTGCCAGCACTCCGGGGGGGCAACCCCCTGGCGAGCAGTACTTC. This codes for CASTPGGQPPGEQYF. Full variable domain (missing parts from reference TRBV5-4 and TRBJ2-7): ETGVTQSPTHLIKTRGQQVTLRCSSQSGHNTVSWYQQALGQGPQFIFQYYREEENGRGNFPPRFSGLQFPNYSSELNVNALELDDSALYLCASTPGGQPPGEQYFGPGTRLTVT.

About this clone itself: The junction shows a germline mismatch at one end, possibly a read error. V and J are TRBV15 and TRBJ1-5, with D perhaps TRBD1 (5 bases). The germline gives CDR1 LNHNV, CDR2 YYDKDF (reference sequence). This CDR3 has 13 amino acids. CDR3 in DNA: TGTGCCACCAGCAGAGCGAAACACCCGGGGGTGGATTTT. Amino acid sequence: CATSRAKHPGVDF. Looking up the rest from reference TRBV15 and TRBJ1-5 gives the full variable domain: DAMVIQNPRYQVTQFGKPVTLSCSQTLNHNVMYWYQQKSSQAPKLLFHYYDKDFNNEADTPDNFQSRRPNTSFCFLDIRSPGLGDTAMYLCATSRAKHPGVDFGDGTRLSIL.

The V gene is TRBV7-9, the J gene TRBJ2-7, with a possible D match to TRBD2 (7 bases). There are 15 residues in the CDR3. The germline gives CDR1 SEHNR, CDR2 FQNEAQ (reference sequence). The V gene lost 6 bases and the J gene lost 6 bases, with 21 bases spanning the gap. CDR3 sequence: CASSNSGQGIGEQYF. The CDR3 region has the DNA TGTGCCAGCAGTAATAGCGGGCAGGGGATAGGCGAGCAGTACTTC.

In its sample, this clone was seen once. V usage is TRBV10-3 and J usage is TRBJ2-3; D not certain. Between the trimmed V and J ends, which lost 6 bases and 2 bases, there was a span of 12 bases. In germline, CDR1 is ENHRY, CDR2 SYGVKD. This CDR3 is 14 amino acids long. CDR3 coding DNA: TGTGCCATCAGGTCCACGCTAGACACAGATACGCAGTATTTT. Its translation is CAIRSTLDTDTQYF.

This chain joins TRBV15 and TRBJ1-2; possible D gene TRBD1, 5 bases. Germline V gene data show CDR1 as LNHNV and CDR2 as YYDKDF (reference sequence). V was clipped by 0 bases and J by 4 bases, with 9 bases between them. The CDR3 covers 14 residues. CDR3 sequence (DNA): TGTGCCACCAGCAGAGAAGGCGGGGGCTATGGCTACACCTTC. This encodes CATSREGGGYGYTF.